The 22 T cell receptor beta chains below come from one sample, sequenced in a study of T cell responses to AZD1222 COVID-19 vaccine. Clones were read by immunoSEQ multiplex PCR, and TCRdb kept only the in-frame ones, dropping some. This table has about 140,000 clones, nearly 95% appearing once. The source was peripheral blood, collected 28 days after the second AZD1222 dose. Every receptor here comes from an adult who received the AZD1222 COVID-19 vaccine.

J is TRBJ2-1 and V is TRBV6-2 or TRBV6-3, with 7 nucleotides matching TRBD1. V shed 2 bases, J shed 3 bases, and the junction held 4 bases outside the gene matches. From germline, CDR1 is MNHEY and CDR2 SVGEGT. The CDR3 sequence is 15 residues long. The CDR3 region has the DNA TGTGCCAGCAGTTACCCCAGACAGGGCTACAATGAGCAGTTCTTC. It specifies CASSYPRQGYNEQFF.

V usage is TRBV9 and J usage is TRBJ2-1; D gene ambiguous. The CDR3 totals 13 residues. Per the germline V gene, CDR1 is SGDLS and CDR2 is YYNGEE. V lost 2 bases, J lost 8 bases, and 11 bases lay in between. CDR3 nucleotide sequence: TGTGCCAGCAGCGTCGGACCTGTCCATGAGCAGTTCTTC. The encoded protein is CASSVGPVHEQFF.

The J gene is TRBJ1-4, the V gene TRBV7-9; D unclear. The CDR3 sequence is 14 residues long. V shed 2 bases and J shed 6 bases, with 10 bases lying between them. Germline CDR1 and CDR2: SEHNR and FQNEAQ (reference sequence). CDR3 DNA: TGTGCCAGCAGCTTATCTCCCCGAGATGAAAAACTGTTTTTT. It yields the protein CASSLSPRDEKLFF. Looking up the rest from reference TRBV7-9 and TRBJ1-4 gives the full variable domain: DTGVSQNPRHKITKRGQNVTFRCDPISEHNRLYWYRQTLGQGPEFLTYFQNEAQLEKSRLLSDRFSAERPKGSFSTLEIQRTEQGDSAMYLCASSLSPRDEKLFFGSGTQLSVL.

The J gene is TRBJ2-7, the V gene TRBV9; TRBD1 agrees at 9 bases. This CDR3 comprises 17 residues. The germline V gene has CDR1 SGDLS and CDR2 YYNGEE. V dropped 4 bases and J dropped 3; count of bases not matched to a gene: 14. The CDR3, as DNA: TGTGCCAGCAGCTTCCTCCCTTCAGGACAGGGGAGCTACGAGCAGTACTTC. Protein product: CASSFLPSGQGSYEQYF.

This clone was counted many times. The chain uses TRBV7-3 and TRBJ2-1; 7 nucleotides line up with TRBD2. The germline CDR1 and CDR2 sequences are SGHTA and FQGTGA. This CDR3 is built from 14 residues. V lost 1 base and J lost 7; bases outside the gene matches: 4. The CDR3 region has the DNA TGTGCCAGCAGCTTAAGTAGTAGCGGGAATGAGCAGTTCTTC. Protein sequence: CASSLSSSGNEQFF.

This clone was found once. The chain recombines TRBV5-1 with TRBJ1-1, with D hard to call. The CDR3 runs 16 residues. V was shortened by 0 bases and J by 0 bases, with 12 bases between the two germline ends. Germline V CDR1 and CDR2: SGHRS, YFSETQ. The CDR3 reads CASSLEGSVMNTEAFF. The CDR3 coding sequence is TGCGCCAGCAGCTTGGAGGGATCTGTCATGAACACTGAAGCTTTCTTT. The variable domain in full, completed from reference TRBV5-1 and TRBJ1-1, reads KAGVTQTPRYLIKTRGQQVTLSCSPISGHRSVSWYQQTPGQGLQFLFEYFSETQRNKGNFPGRFSGRQFSNSRSEMNVSTLELGDSALYLCASSLEGSVMNTEAFFGQGTRLTVV.

V usage is TRBV12-3 or TRBV12-4 and J usage is TRBJ1-2; D is unclear. The V end was cut by 3 bases, the J end by 5 bases, with 10 bases between. The CDR3 has 13 amino acids. This chain's CDR3 is CASSFRRGYGYTF. The DNA of the CDR3 is TGTGCCAGCAGTTTCAGGAGAGGTTATGGCTACACCTTC.

The rearrangement joins TRBV12-3 or TRBV12-4 to TRBJ1-3; no reliable D call. V was trimmed by 3 bases and J by 2 bases, leaving 5 bases between them. The CDR3 loop spans 13 amino acids. CDR3 bases: TGTGCCAGCAGTTTCGTAACTGGAAACACCATATATTTT. Encoded protein: CASSFVTGNTIYF.

The V gene is TRBV7-3, the J gene TRBJ2-1; tentatively, D is TRBD2 (7 bases). Germline V gene data show CDR1 as SGHTA and CDR2 as FQGTGA. There are 17 residues in the CDR3. V was clipped by 5 bases and J by 3 bases, with 20 bases between them. The CDR3 DNA reads as TGTGCCAGCAGCCAAAAAGGGCCAGCGGGACACTACAATGAGCAGTTCTTC. Amino acids: CASSQKGPAGHYNEQFF.

The gene calls are TRBV19 and TRBJ1-2; D gene unclear. V was pared by 6 bases and J by 3 bases, with 11 bases between. Germline V gene sequence: CDR1 LNHDA, CDR2 SQIVND (reference sequence). CDR3 length: 13 residues. The DNA of the CDR3 is TGTGCCAGTAGCCGCGTTGGGGACTATGGCTACACCTTC. The encoded protein is CASSRVGDYGYTF.

The chain employs TRBV28 and TRBJ1-2; tentatively, D is TRBD1 (5 bases). This CDR3 spans 15 amino acids. Trimming pared 6 bases from V and 1 base from J, leaving 15 bases between. The germline V gene encodes CDR1 MDHEN and CDR2 SYDVKM. The CDR3 bases are TGTGCCAGCAGACTCGGGACGTGGGGTAACTATGGCTACACCTTC. This codes for CASRLGTWGNYGYTF.

This clone was detected a few times. The V call is TRBV9, the J call TRBJ1-1, with D perhaps matching TRBD1 (6 bases). V dropped 3 bases and J dropped 1 base, with 10 bases sitting between them. There are 14 residues in the CDR3. The germline V gene encodes CDR1 SGDLS and CDR2 YYNGEE. Here the CDR3 reads CASSGYRENTEAFF. CDR3 DNA: TGTGCCAGCAGCGGATACAGGGAGAACACTGAAGCTTTCTTT.

In DNA, the CDR3 is TGTGCCAGCAGCTTCGGCAGGGGCTCCTACGAGCAGTACTTC. Amino acid sequence: CASSFGRGSYEQYF. The chain links TRBV5-6 to TRBJ2-7; D is perhaps TRBD1 (6 bases). V lost 2 bases and J 0 bases, leaving 9 bases between the germline ends. This CDR3 spans 14 amino acids. Per the germline V gene, CDR1 is SGHDT and CDR2 is YYEEEE.

The chain has TRBV18 and TRBJ2-1; 13 positions agree with TRBD2. J gave up 4 bases and V 3 bases, and 6 bases lay outside the gene matches. This CDR3 contains 17 residues. Germline loops: CDR1 KGHSH, CDR2 LQKENI. For the CDR3, the DNA is TGTGCCAGCTCACCGGAGGGACTAGCGGGACTTTACAATGAGCAGTTCTTC. It translates to CASSPEGLAGLYNEQFF.

The V and J genes are TRBV20-1 and TRBJ1-1; no firm D call. The ends were cut back, 6 bases at V and 8 bases at J, with 4 bases in the middle. The CDR3 extends over 8 amino acids. The germline V gene has CDR1 DFQATT and CDR2 SNEGSKA (reference sequence). CDR3 sequence: CSAPEAFF. CDR3 DNA sequence: TGCAGTGCGCCCGAAGCTTTCTTT.

J is TRBJ1-6 and V is TRBV28, with no clear D. Deletions cut 7 bases from V and 7 bases from J, with 20 bases between. CDR1 and CDR2 (germline): MDHEN, SYDVKM. CDR3 size: 16 residues. CDR3 in amino acids: CASNTPWAMGNSPLHF. As DNA, the CDR3 is TGTGCCAGCAATACCCCGTGGGCGATGGGGAATTCACCCCTCCACTTT.

V and J are TRBV28 and TRBJ1-2, with 10 bases that match TRBD1. The CDR3 is made up of 11 amino acids. V was clipped by 8 bases and J by 6 bases; unmatched bases: 0. CDR1 is MDHEN, CDR2 SYDVKM, per germline. CDR3 loop: CASGTGDGYTF. In nucleotides, the CDR3 is TGTGCCAGCGGGACAGGGGATGGCTACACCTTC.

J is TRBJ1-2 and V is TRBV10-3; 9 bases match TRBD1. Germline assignment: CDR1 ENHRY and CDR2 SYGVKD. The J segment lost 8 bases and the V segment lost 0 bases, leaving 10 bases of the junction unmatched. This CDR3 is 16 amino acids long. As DNA, the CDR3 is TGTGCCATCAGTGAGTCCCGGGACAGGGTAGTGAAGGGCTACACCTTC. This sequence encodes CAISESRDRVVKGYTF.

The chain uses TRBV28 and TRBJ1-1; TRBD1 aligns across 11 bases. Germline assignment: CDR1 MDHEN and CDR2 SYDVKM. V trimming: 5 bases; J trimming: 0 bases; junction bases outside the gene matches: 14. CDR3 length: 19 amino acids. The CDR3 DNA sequence: TGTGCCAGCAGTCTCTTATTGGACAGGGGGCGGATATTGAACACTGAAGCTTTCTTT. It encodes CASSLLLDRGRILNTEAFF.

This clone has a handful of counts. This rearrangement joins TRBV11-3 to TRBJ2-3, with D uncertain. The CDR3 is made up of 14 amino acids. The ends were cut back, 1 base at V and 5 bases at J, with 10 bases in the middle. CDR1 and CDR2 (germline): SGHNT, YENEEA. Here the CDR3 DNA reads TGTGCCAGCAGCTTAGGACTCATGCAAGATACGCAGTATTTT. Amino acid sequence: CASSLGLMQDTQYF. Full variable domain (missing parts from reference TRBV11-3 and TRBJ2-3): EAGVVQSPRYKIIEKKQPVAFWCNPISGHNTLYWYLQNLGQGPELLIRYENEEAVDDSQLPKDRFSAERLKGVDSTLKIQPAELGDSAVYLCASSLGLMQDTQYFGPGTRLTVL.

This sequence joins TRBV18 and TRBJ2-3; the D is unclear. CDR1 is KGHSH, CDR2 LQKENI, per germline. The CDR3 extends over 16 amino acids. Trimming shortened V by 5 bases and J by 3 bases, and 18 bases separated the two germline ends. CDR3 nucleotides: TGTGCCAGCTCATTCCCCGACAAGGAACTAACAGATACGCAGTATTTT. Translation: CASSFPDKELTDTQYF.

The gene calls are TRBV4-3 and TRBJ1-1; D unclear. The CDR3 totals 15 residues. Trimming removed 0 bases at V and 1 base at J, with 9 bases between. Germline CDR1 is LGHNA and CDR2 is YSLEER. Written as DNA, the CDR3 is TGCGCCAGCAGCCAAGATCCAGGAGCGAACACTGAAGCTTTCTTT. As protein: CASSQDPGANTEAFF.